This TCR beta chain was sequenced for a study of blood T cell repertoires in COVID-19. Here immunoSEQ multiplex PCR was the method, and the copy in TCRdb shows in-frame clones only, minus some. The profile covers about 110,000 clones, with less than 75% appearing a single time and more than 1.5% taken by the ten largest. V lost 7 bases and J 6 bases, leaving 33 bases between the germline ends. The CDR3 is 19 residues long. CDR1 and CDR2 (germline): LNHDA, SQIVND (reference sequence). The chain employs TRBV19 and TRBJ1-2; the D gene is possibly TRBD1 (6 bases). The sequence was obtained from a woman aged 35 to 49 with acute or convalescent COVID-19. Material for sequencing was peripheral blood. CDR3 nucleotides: TGTGCCAGTACCCCAACCCAGTGGCACAGGGAAAGGGTCGCGGATGGCTACACCTTC. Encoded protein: CASTPTQWHRERVADGYTF. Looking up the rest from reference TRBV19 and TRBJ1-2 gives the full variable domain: DGGITQSPKYLFRKEGQNVTLSCEQNLNHDAMYWYRQDPGQGLRLIYYSQIVNDFQKGDIAEGYSVSREKKESFPLTVTSAQKNPTAFYLCASTPTQWHRERVADGYTFGSGTRLTVV.